The 2 T cell receptor beta chains reported below all come from one sample, sequenced in a study of shared T cell receptors in the human thymus. Repertoires were generated with immunoSEQ multiplex PCR, while TCRdb's copy carries only in-frame clones and drops some. The profile shows approximately 760,000 clones, approximately 85% of them singletons. This sample was shared with a second study, whose subject was human thymus T cells.

Sequenced sample: thymocytes. All receptors come from a girl under three years old with a congenital heart defect.

The chain links TRBV4-3 to TRBJ1-1; D is unclear. V lost 4 bases to trimming and J lost 4 bases, with 13 bases between them. The CDR3 length is 14 residues. Germline-derived CDR1 and CDR2 are LGHNA and YSLEER. The chain's CDR3 is CASSPTRHSTEAFF. For the CDR3, the DNA is TGCGCCAGCAGCCCAACCAGACACTCCACTGAAGCTTTCTTT.

The rearrangement joins TRBV10-2 to TRBJ2-3, with D possibly TRBD1 on 6 matching bases. Germline values: CDR1 WSHSY, CDR2 SAAADI. V was clipped by 6 bases and J by 3 bases, with 16 bases between them. This CDR3 has 15 amino acids. The CDR3 sequence: CASRHRVGRTDTQYF. The CDR3 bases are TGCGCCAGCAGGCACAGGGTGGGAAGAACAGATACGCAGTATTTT.